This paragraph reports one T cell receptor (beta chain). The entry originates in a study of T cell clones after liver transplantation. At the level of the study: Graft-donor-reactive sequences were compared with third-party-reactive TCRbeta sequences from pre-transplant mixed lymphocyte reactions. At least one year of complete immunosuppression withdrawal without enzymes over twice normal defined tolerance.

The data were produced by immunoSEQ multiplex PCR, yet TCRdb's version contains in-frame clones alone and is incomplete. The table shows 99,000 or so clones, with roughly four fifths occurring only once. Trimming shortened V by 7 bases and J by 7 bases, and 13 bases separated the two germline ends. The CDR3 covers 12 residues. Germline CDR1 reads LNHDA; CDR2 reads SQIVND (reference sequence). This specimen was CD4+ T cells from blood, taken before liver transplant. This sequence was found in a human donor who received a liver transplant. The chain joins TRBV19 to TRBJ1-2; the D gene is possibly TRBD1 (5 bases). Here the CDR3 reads CASTPRGGGYTF. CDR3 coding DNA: TGTGCCAGTACACCCCGGGGGGGTGGCTACACCTTC.